This T cell receptor (beta chain) appears in the sequencing data of a study of identifying expanded T cells in peripheral blood. The germline gives CDR1 MGHRA, CDR2 YSYEKL. The CDR3 extends over 13 amino acids. Trimming took off 6 bases at V and 1 base at J, with 9 bases between the two ends. In this sample, this clone turned up once. Its antigen is unidentified. No infections or other immune events were documented during collection. General study points: Across healthy donors, higher total template counts meant significantly greater approximately 2-week count variance.

Method: immunoSEQ multiplex PCR; TCRdb's copy keeps in-frame clones and lacks some. In the table there are over 90,000 clones, approximately 88% of which are singletons. The clonotype originates from a person aged 18-69 years in good health. This chain joins TRBV4-1 and TRBJ1-1; D is unresolved. The sequencing sample was made of blood. CDR3 loop: CASSDGKNTEAFF. In DNA form, the CDR3 reads TGCGCCAGCAGTGACGGGAAGAACACTGAAGCTTTCTTT.